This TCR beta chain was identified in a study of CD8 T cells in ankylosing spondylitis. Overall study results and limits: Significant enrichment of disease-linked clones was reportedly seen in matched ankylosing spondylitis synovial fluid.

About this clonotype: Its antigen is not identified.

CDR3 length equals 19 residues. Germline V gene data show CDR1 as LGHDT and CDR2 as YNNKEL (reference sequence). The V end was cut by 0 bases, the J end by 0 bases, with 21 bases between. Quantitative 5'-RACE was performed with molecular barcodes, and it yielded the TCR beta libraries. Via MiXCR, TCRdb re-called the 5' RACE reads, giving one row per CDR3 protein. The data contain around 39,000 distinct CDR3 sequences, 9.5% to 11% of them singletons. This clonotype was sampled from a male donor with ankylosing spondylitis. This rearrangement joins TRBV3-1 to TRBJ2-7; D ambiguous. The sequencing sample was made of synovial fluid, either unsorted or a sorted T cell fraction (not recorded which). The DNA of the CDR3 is TGTGCCAGCAGCCAAGAAGTAGGCAGGCTCCTCTACTCCTCCTACGAGCAGTACTTC. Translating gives CASSQEVGRLLYSSYEQYF.